This T cell receptor beta chain is drawn from a study of blood T cell repertoires in COVID-19. In its sample, this clone was seen once. Produced via immunoSEQ multiplex PCR; TCRdb's table is partial and in-frame only. The data show 150,000 to 200,000 clones, roughly 79% seen once. The Seattle patients joined while their infection was active and were tracked longitudinally afterward. The clonotype was recovered from a woman over 75 with COVID-19, enrolled during active disease. The source material was peripheral blood.

CDR3 DNA: TGTGCCAGCAGCCCCAGGGCCCAAGAGACCCAGTACTTC. Translation gives CASSPRAQETQYF. The chain joins TRBV5-5 to TRBJ2-5, with a possible D match to TRBD1 (5 bases). Germline V CDR1 and CDR2: SGHKS, YYEKEE (reference sequence). The CDR3 is 13 amino acids. The V and J ends lost 4 bases and 1 base respectively, with 8 bases between them.